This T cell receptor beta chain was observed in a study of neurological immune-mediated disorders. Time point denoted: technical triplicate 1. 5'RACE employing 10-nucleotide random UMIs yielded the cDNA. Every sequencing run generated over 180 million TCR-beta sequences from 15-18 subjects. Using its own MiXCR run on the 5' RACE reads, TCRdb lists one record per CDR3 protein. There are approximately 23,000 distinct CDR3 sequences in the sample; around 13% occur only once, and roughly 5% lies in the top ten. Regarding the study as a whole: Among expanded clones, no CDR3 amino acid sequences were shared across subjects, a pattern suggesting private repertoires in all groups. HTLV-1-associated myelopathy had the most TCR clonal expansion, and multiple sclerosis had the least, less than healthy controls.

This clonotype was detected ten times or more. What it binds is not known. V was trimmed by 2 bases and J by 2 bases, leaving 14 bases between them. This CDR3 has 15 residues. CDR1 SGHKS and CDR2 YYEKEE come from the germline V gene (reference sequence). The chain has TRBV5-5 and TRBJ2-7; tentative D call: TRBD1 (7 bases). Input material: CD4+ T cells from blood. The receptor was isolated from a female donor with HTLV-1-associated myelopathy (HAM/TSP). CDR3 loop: CASSFGRGETYEQYF. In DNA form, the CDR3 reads TGTGCCAGCAGCTTCGGCAGGGGGGAGACCTACGAGCAGTACTTC.